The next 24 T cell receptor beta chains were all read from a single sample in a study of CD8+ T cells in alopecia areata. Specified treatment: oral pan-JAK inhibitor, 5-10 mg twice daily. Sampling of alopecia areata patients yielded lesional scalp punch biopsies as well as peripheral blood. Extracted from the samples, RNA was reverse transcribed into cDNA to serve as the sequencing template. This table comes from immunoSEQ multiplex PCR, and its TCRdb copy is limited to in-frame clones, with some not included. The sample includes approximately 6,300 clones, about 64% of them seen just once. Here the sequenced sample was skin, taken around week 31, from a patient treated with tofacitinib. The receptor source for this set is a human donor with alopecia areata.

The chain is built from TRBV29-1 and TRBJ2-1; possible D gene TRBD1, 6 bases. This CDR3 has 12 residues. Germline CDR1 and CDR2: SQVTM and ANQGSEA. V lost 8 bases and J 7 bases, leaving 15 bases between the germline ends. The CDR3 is CSTIQGRNEQFF. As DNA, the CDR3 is TGCAGCACGATACAGGGCAGGAATGAGCAGTTCTTC.

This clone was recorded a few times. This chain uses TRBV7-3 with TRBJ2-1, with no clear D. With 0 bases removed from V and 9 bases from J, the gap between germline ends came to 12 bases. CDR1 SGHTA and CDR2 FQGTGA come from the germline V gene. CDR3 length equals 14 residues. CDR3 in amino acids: CASSLTVISTEQFF. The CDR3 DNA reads TGTGCCAGCAGCTTAACTGTGATTAGCACTGAGCAGTTCTTC. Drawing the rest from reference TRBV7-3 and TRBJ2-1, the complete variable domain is GAGVSQTPSNKVTEKGKYVELRCDPISGHTALYWYRQSLGQGPEFLIYFQGTGAADDSGLPNDRFFAVRPEGSVSTLKIQRTERGDSAVYLCASSLTVISTEQFFGPGTRLTVL.

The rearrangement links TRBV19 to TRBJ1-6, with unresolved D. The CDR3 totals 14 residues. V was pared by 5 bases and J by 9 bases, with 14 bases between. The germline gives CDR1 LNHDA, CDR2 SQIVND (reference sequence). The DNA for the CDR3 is TGTGCCAGTAGTGACCCGGGGTCTGGTTCACCCCTCCACTTT. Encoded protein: CASSDPGSGSPLHF.

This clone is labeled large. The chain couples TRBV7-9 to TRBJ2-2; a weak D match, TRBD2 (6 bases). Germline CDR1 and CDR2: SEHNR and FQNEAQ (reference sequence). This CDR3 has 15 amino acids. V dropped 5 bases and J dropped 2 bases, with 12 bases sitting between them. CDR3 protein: CASSTGLPNTGELFF. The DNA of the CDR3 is TGTGCCAGCAGCACCGGACTACCCAACACCGGGGAGCTGTTTTTT.

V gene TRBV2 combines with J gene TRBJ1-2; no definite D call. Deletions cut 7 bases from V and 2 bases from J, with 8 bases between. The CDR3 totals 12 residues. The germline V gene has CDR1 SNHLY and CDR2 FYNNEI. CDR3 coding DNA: TGTGCCAGCACACTCGGGAACTATGGCTACACCTTC. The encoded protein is CASTLGNYGYTF.

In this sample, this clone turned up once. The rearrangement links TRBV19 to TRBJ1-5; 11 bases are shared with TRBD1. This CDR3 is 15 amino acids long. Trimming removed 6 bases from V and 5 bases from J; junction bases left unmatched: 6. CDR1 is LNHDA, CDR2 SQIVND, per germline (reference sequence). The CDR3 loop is CASRWTGGADQPQHF. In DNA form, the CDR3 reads TGTGCCAGTAGATGGACAGGGGGCGCGGATCAGCCCCAGCATTTT.

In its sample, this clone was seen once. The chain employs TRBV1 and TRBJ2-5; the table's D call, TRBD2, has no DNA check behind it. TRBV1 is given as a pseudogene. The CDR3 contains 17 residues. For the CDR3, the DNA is TGCACCAGCAAGTTCGGAGTGGCGGGAGGGCCCCCCGAGACCCAGTACTTC. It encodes CTSKFGVAGGPPETQYF.

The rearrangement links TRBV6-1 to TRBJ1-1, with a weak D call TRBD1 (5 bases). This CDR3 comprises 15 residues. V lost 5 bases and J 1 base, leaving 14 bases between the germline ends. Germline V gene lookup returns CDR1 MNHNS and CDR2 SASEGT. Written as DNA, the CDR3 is TGTGCCAGCAGTACCCCGGGACTCCCGAACACTGAAGCTTTCTTT. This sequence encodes CASSTPGLPNTEAFF.

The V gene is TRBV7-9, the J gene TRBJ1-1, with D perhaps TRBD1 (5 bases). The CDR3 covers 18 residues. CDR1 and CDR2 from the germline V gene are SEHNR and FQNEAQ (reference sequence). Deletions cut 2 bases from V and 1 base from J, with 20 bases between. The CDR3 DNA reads TGTGCCAGCAGCTTACCGGGCAGGGAAAGAGTCCCGAACACTGAAGCTTTCTTT. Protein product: CASSLPGRERVPNTEAFF.

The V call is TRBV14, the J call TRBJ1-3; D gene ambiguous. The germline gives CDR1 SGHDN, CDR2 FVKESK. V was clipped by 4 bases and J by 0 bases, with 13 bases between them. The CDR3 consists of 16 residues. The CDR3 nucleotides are TGTGCCAGCAGCCTTACTGGGAAGTCCTCTGGAAACACCATATATTTT. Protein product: CASSLTGKSSGNTIYF. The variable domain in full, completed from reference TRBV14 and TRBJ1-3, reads EAGVTQFPSHSVIEKGQTVTLRCDPISGHDNLYWYRRVMGKEIKFLLHFVKESKQDESGMPNNRFLAERTGGTYSTLKVQPAELEDSGVYFCASSLTGKSSGNTIYFGEGSWLTVV.

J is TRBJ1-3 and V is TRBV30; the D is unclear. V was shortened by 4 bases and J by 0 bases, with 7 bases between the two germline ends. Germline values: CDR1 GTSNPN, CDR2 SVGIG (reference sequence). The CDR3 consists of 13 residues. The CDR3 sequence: CAWKFNSGNTIYF. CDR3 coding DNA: TGTGCCTGGAAATTCAACTCTGGAAACACCATATATTTT.

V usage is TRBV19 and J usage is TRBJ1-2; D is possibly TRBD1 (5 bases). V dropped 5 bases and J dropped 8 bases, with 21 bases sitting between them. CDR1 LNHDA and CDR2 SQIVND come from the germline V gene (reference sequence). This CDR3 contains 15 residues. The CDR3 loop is CASSPGRLRGGGYTF. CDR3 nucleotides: TGTGCCAGTAGTCCGGGACGGCTAAGAGGTGGCGGCTACACCTTC.

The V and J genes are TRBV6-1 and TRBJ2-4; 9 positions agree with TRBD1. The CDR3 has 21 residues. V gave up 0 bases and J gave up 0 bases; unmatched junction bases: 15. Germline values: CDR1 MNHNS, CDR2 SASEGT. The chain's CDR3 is CASSEARSGQGTRLAKNIQYF. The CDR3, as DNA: TGTGCCAGCAGTGAAGCGAGGTCGGGACAGGGTACCCGATTAGCCAAAAACATTCAGTACTTC.

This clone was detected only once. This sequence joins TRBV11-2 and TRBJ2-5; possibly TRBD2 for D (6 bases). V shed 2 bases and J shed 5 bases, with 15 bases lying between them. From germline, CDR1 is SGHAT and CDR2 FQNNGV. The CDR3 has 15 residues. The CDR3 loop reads CASSLTRLAMETQYF. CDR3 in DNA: TGTGCCAGCAGCTTAACTCGGCTAGCGATGGAGACCCAGTACTTC.

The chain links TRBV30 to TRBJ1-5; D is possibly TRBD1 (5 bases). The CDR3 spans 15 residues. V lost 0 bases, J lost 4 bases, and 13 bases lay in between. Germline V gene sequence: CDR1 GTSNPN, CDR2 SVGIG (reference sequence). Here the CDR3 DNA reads TGTGCCTGGAGTGTACCCCAGGGCCTAAATCAGCCCCAGCATTTT. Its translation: CAWSVPQGLNQPQHF.

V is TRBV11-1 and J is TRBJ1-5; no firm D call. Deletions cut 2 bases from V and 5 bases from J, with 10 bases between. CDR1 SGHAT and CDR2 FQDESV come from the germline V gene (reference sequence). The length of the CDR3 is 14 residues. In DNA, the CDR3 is TGTGCCAGCAGCTTAATCGGGGAGTATCAGCCCCAGCATTTT. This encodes CASSLIGEYQPQHF. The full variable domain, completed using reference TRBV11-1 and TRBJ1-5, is EAEVAQSPRYKITEKSQAVAFWCDPISGHATLYWYRQILGQGPELLVQFQDESVVDDSQLPKDRFSAERLKGVDSTLKIQPAELGDSAMYLCASSLIGEYQPQHFGDGTRLSIL.

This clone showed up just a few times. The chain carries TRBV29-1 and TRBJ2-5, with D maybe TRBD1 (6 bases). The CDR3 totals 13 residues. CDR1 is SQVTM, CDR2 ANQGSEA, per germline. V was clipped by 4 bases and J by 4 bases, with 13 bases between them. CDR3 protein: CSVAQGFRETQYF. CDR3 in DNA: TGCAGCGTTGCACAGGGTTTTAGAGAGACCCAGTACTTC.

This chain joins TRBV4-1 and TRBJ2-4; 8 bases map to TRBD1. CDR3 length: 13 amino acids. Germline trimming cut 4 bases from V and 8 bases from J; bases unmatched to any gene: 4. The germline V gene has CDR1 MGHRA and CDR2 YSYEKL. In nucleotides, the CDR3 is TGCGCCAGCAGCCCCCGACAGGGGTACATTCAGTACTTC. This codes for CASSPRQGYIQYF.

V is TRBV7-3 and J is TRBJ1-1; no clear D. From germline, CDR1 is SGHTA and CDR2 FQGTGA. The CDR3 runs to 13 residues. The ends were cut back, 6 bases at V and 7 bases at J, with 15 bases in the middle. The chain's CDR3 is CASRLLPGSEAFF. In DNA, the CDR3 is TGTGCCAGCAGATTACTCCCGGGTAGTGAAGCTTTCTTT.

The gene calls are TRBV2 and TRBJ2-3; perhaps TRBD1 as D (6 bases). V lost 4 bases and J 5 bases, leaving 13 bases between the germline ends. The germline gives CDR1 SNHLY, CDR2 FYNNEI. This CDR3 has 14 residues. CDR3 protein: CASSARTARDTQYF. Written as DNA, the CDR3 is TGTGCCAGCAGTGCCCGGACAGCGAGAGATACGCAGTATTTT. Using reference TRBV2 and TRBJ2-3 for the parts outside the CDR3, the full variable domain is EPEVTQTPSHQVTQMGQEVILRCVPISNHLYFYWYRQILGQKVEFLVSFYNNEISEKSEIFDDQFSVERPDGSNFTLKIRSTKLEDSAMYFCASSARTARDTQYFGPGTRLTVL.

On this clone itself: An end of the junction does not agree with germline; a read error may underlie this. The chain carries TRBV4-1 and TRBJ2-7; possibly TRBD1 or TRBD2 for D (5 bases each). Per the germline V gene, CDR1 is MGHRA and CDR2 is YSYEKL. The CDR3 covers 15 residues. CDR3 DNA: TGTGCCAGCAGCCGGGACCGTACTTCCTCCTACGAGCAGTACTTC. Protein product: CASSRDRTSSYEQYF.

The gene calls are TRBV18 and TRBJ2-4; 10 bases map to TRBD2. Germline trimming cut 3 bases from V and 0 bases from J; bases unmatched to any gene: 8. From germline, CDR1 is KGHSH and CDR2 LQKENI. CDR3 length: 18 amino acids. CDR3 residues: CASSPGSGRNLAKNIQYF. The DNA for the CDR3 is TGTGCCAGCTCACCGGGTAGCGGGAGGAATCTAGCCAAAAACATTCAGTACTTC.

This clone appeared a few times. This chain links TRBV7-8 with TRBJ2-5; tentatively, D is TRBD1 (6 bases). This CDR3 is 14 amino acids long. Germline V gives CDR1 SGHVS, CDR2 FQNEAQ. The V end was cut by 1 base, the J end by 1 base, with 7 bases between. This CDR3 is CASSLVGGQETQYF. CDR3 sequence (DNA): TGTGCCAGCAGCTTAGTAGGGGGCCAAGAGACCCAGTACTTC.

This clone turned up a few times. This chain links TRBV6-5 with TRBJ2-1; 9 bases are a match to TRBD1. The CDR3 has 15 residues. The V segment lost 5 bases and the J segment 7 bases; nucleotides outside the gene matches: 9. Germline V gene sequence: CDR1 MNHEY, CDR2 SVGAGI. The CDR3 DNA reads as TGTGCCAGCAGTGGCCGCCGGGACAGGGTTAATGAGCAGTTCTTC. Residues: CASSGRRDRVNEQFF.